The 11 T cell receptor beta chains reported below all come from one sample, sequenced in a study of T cells in localized non-small cell lung cancer. Sequencing was performed with immunoSEQ multiplex PCR; in TCRdb, only in-frame clones are kept and a portion is missing. The repertoire consists of approximately 140,000 clones, with roughly 90% occurring once and the leading ten covering over 1.5%. The source material was peripheral blood, sampled before any cancer treatment. The receptors originated from a female donor aged 60 or older with stage I lung adenocarcinoma.

The rearrangement uses TRBV4-2 and TRBJ2-3, with TRBD1 as a possible D gene (6 bases). The CDR3 runs to 18 residues. The V gene's germline CDR1 is LGHNA and CDR2 YNFKEQ. Trimming cost V 5 bases and J 2 bases, with 23 bases left between them. CDR3 loop: CASSSHQQGIPSTDTQYF. The CDR3 coding sequence is TGTGCCAGCAGCTCCCACCAACAGGGAATTCCATCCACAGATACGCAGTATTTT.

The chain carries TRBV5-1 and TRBJ2-1; 10 nucleotides match TRBD2. There are 16 residues in the CDR3. Germline trimming cut 0 bases from V and 7 bases from J; bases unmatched to any gene: 7. The germline V gene has CDR1 SGHRS and CDR2 YFSETQ. CDR3 sequence (DNA): TGCGCCAGCAGCTTGGGAACCGGGACTAGCGCGAATGAGCAGTTCTTC. Its protein product is CASSLGTGTSANEQFF.

The chain carries TRBV30 and TRBJ1-5; possibly TRBD1 for D (5 bases). Trimming removed 2 bases from V and 8 bases from J, with 16 bases in between. The length of the CDR3 is 14 residues. CDR1 is GTSNPN, CDR2 SVGIG, per germline (reference sequence). Here the CDR3 DNA reads TGTGCCTGGAGTTATGGGAGGGGAACTGAGCCCCAGCATTTT. This codes for CAWSYGRGTEPQHF.

J is TRBJ1-2 and V is TRBV11-2; D gene ambiguous. V was trimmed by 1 base and J by 8 bases, leaving 14 bases between them. This CDR3 has 14 residues. Germline loops: CDR1 SGHAT, CDR2 FQNNGV. The CDR3 coding sequence is TGTGCCAGCAGCTTAGCGGGTCGCGGATTCGGCTACACCTTC. Protein: CASSLAGRGFGYTF. Complete variable domain (other parts from reference TRBV11-2 and TRBJ1-2): EAGVAQSPRYKIIEKRQSVAFWCNPISGHATLYWYQQILGQGPKLLIQFQNNGVVDDSQLPKDRFSAERLKGVDSTLKIQPAKLEDSAVYLCASSLAGRGFGYTFGSGTRLTVV.

The CDR3 reads CASSLWVTSHPADTQYF. The CDR3 DNA is TGTGCCAGCAGTTTATGGGTTACTAGTCACCCTGCAGATACGCAGTATTTT. The chain couples TRBV27 to TRBJ2-3; D may be TRBD2 (5 bases). The CDR3 spans 17 residues. The V gene lost 1 base and the J gene lost 4 bases, with 18 bases spanning the gap. Germline V gene sequence: CDR1 MNHEY, CDR2 SMNVEV (reference sequence).

This sequence joins TRBV7-9 and TRBJ2-3; TRBD1 aligns across 7 bases. V trimming: 5 bases; J trimming: 5 bases; junction bases outside the gene matches: 7. Germline V gene sequence: CDR1 SEHNR, CDR2 FQNEAQ (reference sequence). The CDR3 contains 14 residues. As DNA, the CDR3 is TGTGCCAGCAGCCTACGACAGGGCGGAGATACGCAGTATTTT. Its translation: CASSLRQGGDTQYF.

The chain links TRBV6-6 to TRBJ2-7; 10 nucleotides line up with TRBD1. After removal of 6 bases from V and 4 bases from J, the junction contained 9 bases not matched to a gene. CDR1 is MNHNY and CDR2 is SVGAGI in the germline V gene (reference sequence). CDR3 length equals 15 residues. The DNA of the CDR3 is TGTGCCAGCAGCCTCCCCGGGACAGGGGCTTACGAGCAGTACTTC. It codes for CASSLPGTGAYEQYF.

The chain is built from TRBV4-1 and TRBJ1-5; D might be TRBD1 (5 bases). Trimming stripped 4 bases from V and 0 bases from J, with 13 bases between. This CDR3 comprises 16 residues. Germline V CDR1 and CDR2: MGHRA, YSYEKL. The DNA for the CDR3 is TGCGCCAGCAGCCTCATGACAGACCTTAGCAATCAGCCCCAGCATTTT. Amino acids: CASSLMTDLSNQPQHF.

The chain employs TRBV2 and TRBJ2-1, with 9 bases matching TRBD1. The V and J ends lost 4 bases and 8 bases, in that order; junction bases with no gene match: 0. Germline CDR1 reads SNHLY; CDR2 reads FYNNEI. This CDR3 has 12 amino acids. CDR3 nucleotide sequence: TGTGCCAGCAGTGGACAGGGGGATGAGCAGTTCTTC. Its protein is CASSGQGDEQFF.

The chain links TRBV29-1 to TRBJ2-1, with 8 bases that match TRBD2. Germline V gene sequence: CDR1 SQVTM, CDR2 ANQGSEA. Trimming at V came to 6 bases and at J to 3 bases, leaving 4 bases not matched to a gene. This CDR3 has 13 residues. Written as DNA, the CDR3 is TGCAGCGTCGGGAGGGGGGGCTACAATGAGCAGTTCTTC. It specifies CSVGRGGYNEQFF.

This rearrangement joins TRBV5-1 to TRBJ2-3, with no clear D. The CDR3 is 15 residues long. The V gene lost 1 base and the J gene lost 2 bases, with 11 bases spanning the gap. CDR1 is SGHRS, CDR2 YFSETQ, per germline. The CDR3 loop is CASSLSPLNTDTQYF. The CDR3 DNA reads as TGCGCCAGCAGCTTGAGCCCCCTTAACACAGATACGCAGTATTTT.